This is a list of T cell receptor beta chains from one sample in a study of CD8 T cells in ankylosing spondylitis. Each CDR3 protein gets one entry after TCRdb re-called the 5' RACE reads with MiXCR. The sample includes 200,000 or so distinct CDR3 sequences, around 13% of them seen just once. Specimen: blood, either unsorted or a sorted T cell fraction (not recorded which). The receptor set was obtained from a female donor with ankylosing spondylitis or in good health (not recorded which). Each CDR3 is given with its conserved first and last residue. The D gene is left open where the match is weak. Where a row states a size, it is once, few, many or the class of an expanded clone; other rows omit it.

CASSWGPGGNTGELFF	TGCGCCAGCAGCTGGGGACCCGGGGGGAACACCGGGGAGCTGTTTTTT	NA	TRBJ2-2	NA	TRBV5-1
CASSSGTKVDTQYF	TGCGCCAGCAGCTCGGGGACGAAGGTGGATACGCAGTATTTT	NA	TRBJ2-3	many	TRBV5-1
CATSATHPADTQYF	TGTGCCACCAGTGCCACGCATCCCGCAGATACGCAGTATTTT	NA	TRBJ2-3	many	TRBV24-1
CSARRGGENNEQFF	TGCAGTGCCAGAAGGGGGGGAGAGAACAATGAGCAGTTCTTC	NA	TRBJ2-1	many	TRBV20-1
CATSSSGQGNEKLFF	TGTGCCACCAGCTCAAGCGGACAGGGAAATGAAAAACTGTTTTTT	TRBD1	TRBJ1-4	many	TRBV15
CASSPGQASSGNTIYF	TGTGCCAGCAGCCCCGGACAGGCCAGCTCTGGAAACACCATATATTTT	TRBD1	TRBJ1-3	many	TRBV5-8
CASSYHDGDQPQHF	TGTGCCAGCAGCTACCACGACGGTGATCAGCCCCAGCATTTT	NA	TRBJ1-5	many	TRBV7-2
CASTPRGARDEAFF	TGTGCCAGCACCCCGAGGGGAGCTCGAGATGAAGCTTTCTTT	NA	TRBJ1-1	many	TRBV6-1
CASSLASGTYEQYF	TGTGCCAGCAGTTTGGCTAGCGGGACCTACGAGCAGTACTTC	TRBD2	TRBJ2-7	many	TRBV12-3/TRBV12-4
CASSSTAYDTQYF	TGTGCCAGCAGCTCCACAGCGTACGATACGCAGTATTTT	NA	TRBJ2-3	many	TRBV7-2
CASSLDATDTQYF	TGCGCCAGCAGCTTGGACGCGACGGATACGCAGTATTTT	NA	TRBJ2-3	NA	TRBV5-1
CASSPSRGALGDTQYF	TGTGCCAGCAGTCCCTCCAGGGGCGCCCTTGGAGATACGCAGTATTTT	NA	TRBJ2-3	many	TRBV6-2/TRBV6-3
CASSKASGSYEQYF	TGTGCCAGTAGCAAGGCTAGCGGGAGCTACGAGCAGTACTTC	TRBD2	TRBJ2-7	few	TRBV19
CASSLAAGPYEQYF	TGCGCCAGCAGCTTGGCTGCAGGCCCGTACGAGCAGTACTTC	NA	TRBJ2-7	NA	TRBV5-1
CASSPTGSWEKLFF	TGTGCCAGCAGCCCTACAGGGAGCTGGGAAAAACTGTTTTTT	NA	TRBJ1-4	few	TRBV6-1
CSARQQLAVETQYF	TGCAGTGCTAGACAGCAGTTAGCGGTTGAGACCCAGTACTTC	NA	TRBJ2-5	many	TRBV20-1
CASSLVGTPNTGELFF	TGCGCCAGCAGCTTGGTCGGGACTCCGAACACCGGGGAGCTGTTTTTT	NA	TRBJ2-2	many	TRBV5-1
CASSQESWHEQYF	TGCGCCAGCAGCCAAGAGTCTTGGCACGAGCAGTACTTC	NA	TRBJ2-7	many	TRBV4-3
CSAVNSGRASGSEQFF	TGCAGTGCTGTTAATAGCGGGAGGGCCTCTGGTAGTGAGCAGTTCTTC	TRBD2	TRBJ2-1	few	TRBV20-1
CAWSVADYEQYF	TGTGCCTGGAGTGTCGCGGACTACGAGCAGTACTTC	NA	TRBJ2-7	NA	TRBV30
CASSVTTSGSYNEQFF	TGCGCCAGCAGCGTGACGACTAGCGGGAGCTACAATGAGCAGTTCTTC	TRBD2	TRBJ2-1	many	TRBV5-1
CASSSRVRETQYF	TGTGCCAGCAGTTCCAGGGTGAGGGAGACCCAGTACTTC	NA	TRBJ2-5	many	TRBV27
CASSSKPGQGYEQYF	TGTGCCAGCAGTTCGAAACCGGGACAGGGCTACGAGCAGTACTTC	TRBD1	TRBJ2-7	few	TRBV27
CASSLWPPRDNYGYTF	TGTGCCAGCAGTTTATGGCCGCCCCGGGACAACTATGGCTACACCTTC	NA	TRBJ1-2	many	TRBV27
CASSGRAKDTQYF	TGCGCCAGCTCAGGGAGGGCCAAAGATACGCAGTATTTT	TRBD2	TRBJ2-3	few	TRBV4-3
CASRKLSGYTF	TGTGCCAGCAGAAAATTATCTGGCTACACCTTC	NA	TRBJ1-2	NA	TRBV6-5